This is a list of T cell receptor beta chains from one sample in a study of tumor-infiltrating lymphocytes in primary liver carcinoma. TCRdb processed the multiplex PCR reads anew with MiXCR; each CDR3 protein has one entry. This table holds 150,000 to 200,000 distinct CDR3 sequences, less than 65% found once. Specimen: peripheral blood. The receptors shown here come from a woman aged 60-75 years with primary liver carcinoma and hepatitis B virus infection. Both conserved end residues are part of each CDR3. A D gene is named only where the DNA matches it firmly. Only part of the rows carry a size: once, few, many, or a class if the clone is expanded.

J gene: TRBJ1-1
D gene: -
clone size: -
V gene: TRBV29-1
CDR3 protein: CSVSRGNMGTEAFF
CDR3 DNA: TGCAGCGTGAGCAGGGGCAATATGGGCACTGAAGCTTTCTTT

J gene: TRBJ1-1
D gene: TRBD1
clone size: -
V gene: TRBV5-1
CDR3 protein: CASSGAGNRGSETFF
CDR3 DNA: TGCGCCAGCAGTGGGGCGGGAAACAGGGGCTCTGAAACTTTCTTT

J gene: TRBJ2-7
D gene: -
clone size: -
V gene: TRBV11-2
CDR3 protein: CASSLRRRGKGTHEQYF
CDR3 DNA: TGTGCAAGCAGCTTACGGAGGAGGGGAAAAGGAACCCACGAGCAGTACTTC

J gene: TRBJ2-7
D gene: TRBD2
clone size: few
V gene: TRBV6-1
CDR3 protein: CASSDIRASGMAQYF
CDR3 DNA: TGTGCCAGCAGTGACATCCGAGCTAGCGGGATGGCGCAGTACTTC

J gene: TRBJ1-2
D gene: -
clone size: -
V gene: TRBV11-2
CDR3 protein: CGSSPGADYYGYTF
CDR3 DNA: TGTGGCAGCAGCCCCGGGGCAGATTACTATGGCTACACTTTC

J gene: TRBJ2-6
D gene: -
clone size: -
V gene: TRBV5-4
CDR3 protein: CASRRGNVGSGANVLTF
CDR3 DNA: TGTGCCAGCAGGAGGGGTAACGTAGGCTCTGGGGCCAACGTCCTGACTTTC

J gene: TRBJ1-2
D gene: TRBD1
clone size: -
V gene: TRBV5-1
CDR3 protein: CANSFSGTEHYGYTF
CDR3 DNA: TGCGCCAACAGCTTCTCCGGGACAGAGCACTATGGCTACACCTTC

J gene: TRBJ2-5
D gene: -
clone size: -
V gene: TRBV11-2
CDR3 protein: CASSFRTGGQEAQYF
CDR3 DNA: TGTGCCAGCAGCTTCCGGACTGGCGGACAAGAGGCCCAGTACTTC

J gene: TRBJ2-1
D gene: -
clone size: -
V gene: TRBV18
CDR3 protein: CASSPGRSDNEQFF
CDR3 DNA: TGTGCCAGCTCACCAGGGCGGAGCGACAATGAGCAGTTCTTC

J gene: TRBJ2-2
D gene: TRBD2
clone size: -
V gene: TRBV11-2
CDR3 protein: CASSPGRGLAGNTRELFF
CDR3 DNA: TGTGCCAGCAGCCCCGGAAGGGGACTAGCGGGAAACACCAGGGAACTGTTTTTT

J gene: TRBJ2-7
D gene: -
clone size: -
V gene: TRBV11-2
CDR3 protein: CASSLGIPSYQQYF
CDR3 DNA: TGTGCCAGCAGCCTGGGTATCCCTTCCTACCAGCAGTACTTC

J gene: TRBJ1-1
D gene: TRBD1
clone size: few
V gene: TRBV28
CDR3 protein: CASTRDSPTEAFF
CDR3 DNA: TGTGCCAGCACCCGGGACAGCCCGACTGAAGCTTTCTTT

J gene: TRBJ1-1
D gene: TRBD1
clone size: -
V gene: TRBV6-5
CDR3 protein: CASSYSGTGKTEAFF
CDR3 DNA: TGTGCCAGCAGTTACTCCGGGACAGGGAAGACTGAAGCTTTCTTC

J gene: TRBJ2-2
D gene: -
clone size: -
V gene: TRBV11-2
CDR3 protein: CVSSLLVGGGELLF
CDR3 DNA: TGTGTCAGCAGCTTACTAGTCGGGGGCGGGGAGCTGCTTTTT

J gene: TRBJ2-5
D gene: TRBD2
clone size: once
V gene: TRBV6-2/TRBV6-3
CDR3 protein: CASSYFPRSGRRETLYF
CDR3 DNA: TGTGCCAGCAGTTACTTCCCGAGAAGCGGGAGAAGAGAGACCCTGTACTTC

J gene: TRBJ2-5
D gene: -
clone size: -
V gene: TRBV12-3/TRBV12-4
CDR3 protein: CDSSAIGSETQYF
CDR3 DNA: TGTGACAGTAGCGCCATCGGGTCGGAGACCCAGTACTTC

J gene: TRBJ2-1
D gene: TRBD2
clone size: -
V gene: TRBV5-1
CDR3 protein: CASSLVSGGPENEQFF
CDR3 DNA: TGCGCCAGCAGCTTGGTTTCGGGAGGGCCGGAGAATGAGCAGTTCTTC

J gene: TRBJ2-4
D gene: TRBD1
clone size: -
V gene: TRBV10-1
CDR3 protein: CASSYRDRGSQNIQYF
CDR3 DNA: TGCGCCAGCAGTTACCGGGACAGGGGATCCCAAAACATTCAGTACTTC

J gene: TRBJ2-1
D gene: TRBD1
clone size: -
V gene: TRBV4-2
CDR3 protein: CAGTREDRMGSYNEQFF
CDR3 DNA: TGTGCTGGCACCAGAGAGGACAGGATGGGTTCCTACAATGAGCAGTTCTTC

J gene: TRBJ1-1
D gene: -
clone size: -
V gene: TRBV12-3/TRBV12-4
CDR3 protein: CASTFAGWGTEAFF
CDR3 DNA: TGTGCCAGCACTTTTGCGGGGTGGGGAACTGAAGCTTTCTTT

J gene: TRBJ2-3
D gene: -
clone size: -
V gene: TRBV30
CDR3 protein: CAWSAGDTQYF
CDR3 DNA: TGTGCCTGGAGTGCCGGAGATACGCAGTATTTT

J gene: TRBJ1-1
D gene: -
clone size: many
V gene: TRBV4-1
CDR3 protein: CASSQSHGAGYTEAFF
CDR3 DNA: TGCGCCAGCAGCCAAAGCCACGGGGCAGGGTATACTGAAGCTTTCTTT

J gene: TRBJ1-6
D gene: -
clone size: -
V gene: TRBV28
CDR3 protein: CVSSPGTVLSPLHF
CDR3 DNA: TGCGTCAGCAGTCCCGGGACCGTATTGTCGCCCCTCCACTTT

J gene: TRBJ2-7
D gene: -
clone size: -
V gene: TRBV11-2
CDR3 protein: CVSSFPVVHEQYF
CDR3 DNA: TGTGTCAGCAGCTTTCCGGTGGTCCACGAGCAGTACTTC

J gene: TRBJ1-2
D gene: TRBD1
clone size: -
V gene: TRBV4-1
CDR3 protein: CASSVNLRDRRNYGHTF
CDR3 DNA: TGCGCCAGTAGCGTCAATCTACGGGACAGGAGAAACTATGGCCACACCTTC

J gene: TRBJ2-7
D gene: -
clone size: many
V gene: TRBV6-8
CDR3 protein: CASSSKGRDFSYEQYF
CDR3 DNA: TGTGCCAGCAGTTCAAAGGGCCGGGATTTCTCCTACGAGCAGTACTTC

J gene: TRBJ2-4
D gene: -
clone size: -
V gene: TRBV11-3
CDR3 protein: CPSSSPRATKNLQYF
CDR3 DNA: TGTCCCAGCAGCTCGCCCAGGGCTACCAAAAACCTTCAGTACTTC

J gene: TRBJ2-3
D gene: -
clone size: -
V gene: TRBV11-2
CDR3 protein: CVCSKRLPDTQYF
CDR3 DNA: TGTGTCTGCAGCAAGAGACTACCAGATACGCAGTATTTT

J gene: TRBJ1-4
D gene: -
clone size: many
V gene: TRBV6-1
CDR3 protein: CASSVQGRGPNEKLFF
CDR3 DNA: TGTGCCAGCAGCGTACAGGGTCGGGGGCCAAATGAAAAACTGTTTTTT

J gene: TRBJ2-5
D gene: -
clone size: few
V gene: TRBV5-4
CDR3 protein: CASSFTETQYF
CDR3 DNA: TGTGCCAGCAGCTTTACGGAGACCCAGTACTTC

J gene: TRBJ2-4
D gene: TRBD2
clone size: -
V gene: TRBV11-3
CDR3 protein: CASSRLAGQLAKNVQYF
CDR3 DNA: TGTGCCAGTAGCCGACTAGCGGGGCAACTAGCCAAAAACGTTCAGTACTTC

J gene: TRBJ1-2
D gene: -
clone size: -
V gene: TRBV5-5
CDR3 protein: CASSAGLLSYGYTF
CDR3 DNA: TGTGCCAGCAGCGCGGGCCTTCTTTCCTATGGCTACACCTTC

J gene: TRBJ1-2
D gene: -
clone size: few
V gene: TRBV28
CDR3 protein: CASSLQGKGYTF
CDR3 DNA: TGTGCCAGCAGTTTACAGGGAAAGGGCTACACCTTC

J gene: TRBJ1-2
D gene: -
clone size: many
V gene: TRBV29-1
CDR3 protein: CSVDDSGGNYGYTF
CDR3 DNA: TGCAGCGTTGATGACAGCGGTGGTAACTATGGCTACACCTTC

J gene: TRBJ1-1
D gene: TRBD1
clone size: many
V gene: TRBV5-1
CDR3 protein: CASSGAGNRGTEAFF
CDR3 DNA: TGCGCCAGCAGTGGGGCGGGAAACAGGGGCACTGAAGCTTTCTTT

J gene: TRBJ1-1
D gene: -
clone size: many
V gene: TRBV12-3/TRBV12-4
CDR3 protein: CASKLQGLTEAFF
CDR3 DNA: TGTGCCAGCAAGCTCCAGGGGTTAACTGAAGCTTTCTTT

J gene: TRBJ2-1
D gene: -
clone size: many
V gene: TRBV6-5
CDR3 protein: CASSARLVSGEQFF
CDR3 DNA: TGTGCCAGCAGCGCCCGACTGGTATCAGGGGAGCAGTTCTTC

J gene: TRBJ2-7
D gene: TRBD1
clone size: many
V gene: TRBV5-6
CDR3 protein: CASSYNPGQGYEQYF
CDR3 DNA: TGTGCCAGCAGTTATAACCCGGGACAGGGTTACGAGCAGTACTTC

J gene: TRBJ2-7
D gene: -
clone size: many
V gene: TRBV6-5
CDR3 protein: CASRRGSADSYEQYF
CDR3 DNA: TGTGCCAGCAGGCGGGGTAGCGCGGACTCCTACGAGCAGTACTTC

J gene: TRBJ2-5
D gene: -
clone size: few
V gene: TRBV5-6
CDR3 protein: CASSLAFGETQYF
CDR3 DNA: TGTGCCAGCAGCTTGGCCTTCGGGGAGACCCAGTACTTC

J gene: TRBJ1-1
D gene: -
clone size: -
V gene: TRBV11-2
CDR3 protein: CASSPTRGRNTEASF
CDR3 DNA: TGTGCCAGCAGCCCGACTAGAGGGCGGAACACTGAAGCTTCCTTT

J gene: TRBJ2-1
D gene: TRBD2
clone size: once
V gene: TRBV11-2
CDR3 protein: CASSLFSSGISSEQFF
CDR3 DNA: TGTGCCAGCAGCTTATTTTCTAGCGGGATCTCCAGTGAGCAGTTCTTC

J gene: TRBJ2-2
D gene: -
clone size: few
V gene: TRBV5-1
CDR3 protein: CASSLEGGHTGELFF
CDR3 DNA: TGCGCCAGCAGCTTGGAAGGGGGACACACCGGGGAGCTGTTTTTT

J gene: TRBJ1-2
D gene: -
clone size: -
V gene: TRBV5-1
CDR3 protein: CASSYPQGGWGYTF
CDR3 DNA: TGCGCCAGCAGCTACCCACAGGGAGGTTGGGGCTACACCTTC

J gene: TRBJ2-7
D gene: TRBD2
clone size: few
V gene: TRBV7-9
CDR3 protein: CASSPWTSGSSYEQYF
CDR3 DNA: TGTGCCAGCAGCCCCTGGACTAGCGGGAGCTCCTACGAGCAGTACTTC

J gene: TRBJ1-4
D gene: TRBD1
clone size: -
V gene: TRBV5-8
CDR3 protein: CASSSWTGEGEKLFF
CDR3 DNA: TGTGCCAGCAGCTCGTGGACAGGGGAAGGGGAAAAACTGTTTTTT

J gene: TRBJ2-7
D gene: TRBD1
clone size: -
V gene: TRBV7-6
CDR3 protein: CASSLAQGFYEQYF
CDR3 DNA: TGTGCCAGCAGCTTAGCACAGGGGTTCTACGAGCAGTACTTC

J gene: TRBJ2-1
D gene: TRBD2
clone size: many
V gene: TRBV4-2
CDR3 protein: CASSQGSGRGSYNEQFF
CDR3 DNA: TGTGCCAGCAGCCAAGGAAGCGGGAGGGGGTCCTACAATGAGCAGTTCTTC

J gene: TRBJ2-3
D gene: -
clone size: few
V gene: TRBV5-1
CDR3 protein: CASNPGHSTDTQYF
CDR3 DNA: TGCGCCAGCAACCCGGGACACAGCACAGATACGCAGTATTTT

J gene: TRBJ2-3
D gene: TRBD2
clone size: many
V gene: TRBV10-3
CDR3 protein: CAISPGLAGDTQYF
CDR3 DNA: TGTGCCATCAGCCCGGGACTAGCGGGAGATACGCAGTATTTT

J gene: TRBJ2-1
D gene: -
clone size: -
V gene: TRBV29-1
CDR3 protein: CSVTEPTGNEQFF
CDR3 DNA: TGCAGCGTTACAGAACCAACAGGGAATGAGCAGTTCTTC

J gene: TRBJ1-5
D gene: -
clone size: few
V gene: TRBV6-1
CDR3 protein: CASSERTVNQPQHF
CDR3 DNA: TGTGCCAGCAGTGAACGAACGGTGAATCAGCCCCAGCATTTT

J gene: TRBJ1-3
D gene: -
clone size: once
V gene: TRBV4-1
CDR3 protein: CASSRPGPGPLSSRNTIYF
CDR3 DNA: TGCGCCAGCAGCCGACCTGGACCGGGACCGCTCAGCTCTCGAAACACCATATATTTT

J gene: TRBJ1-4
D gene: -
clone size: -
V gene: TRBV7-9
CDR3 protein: CASSPGVMEKLFF
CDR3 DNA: TGTGCCAGCAGCCCAGGGGTTATGGAAAAACTGTTTTTT

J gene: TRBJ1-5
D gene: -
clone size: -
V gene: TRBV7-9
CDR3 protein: CASSLSSLNQPQHF
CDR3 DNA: TGTGCCAGCAGCTTATCCAGCCTCAATCAGCCCCAGCATTTT

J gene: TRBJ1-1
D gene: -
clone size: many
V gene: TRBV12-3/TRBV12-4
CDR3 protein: CASSHAGWGTEAFF
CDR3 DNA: TGTGCCAGCAGTCATGCGGGGTGGGGCACTGAAGCTTTCTTT

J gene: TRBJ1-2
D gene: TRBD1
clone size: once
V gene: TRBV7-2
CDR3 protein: CASSFTGDYGYTF
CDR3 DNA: TGTGCCAGCAGCTTCACAGGGGACTATGGCTACACCTTC

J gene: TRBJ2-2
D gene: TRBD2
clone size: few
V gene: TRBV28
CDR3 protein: CASSGTSGYTGELFF
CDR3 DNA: TGTGCCAGCAGTGGGACTAGCGGTTACACCGGGGAGCTGTTTTTT